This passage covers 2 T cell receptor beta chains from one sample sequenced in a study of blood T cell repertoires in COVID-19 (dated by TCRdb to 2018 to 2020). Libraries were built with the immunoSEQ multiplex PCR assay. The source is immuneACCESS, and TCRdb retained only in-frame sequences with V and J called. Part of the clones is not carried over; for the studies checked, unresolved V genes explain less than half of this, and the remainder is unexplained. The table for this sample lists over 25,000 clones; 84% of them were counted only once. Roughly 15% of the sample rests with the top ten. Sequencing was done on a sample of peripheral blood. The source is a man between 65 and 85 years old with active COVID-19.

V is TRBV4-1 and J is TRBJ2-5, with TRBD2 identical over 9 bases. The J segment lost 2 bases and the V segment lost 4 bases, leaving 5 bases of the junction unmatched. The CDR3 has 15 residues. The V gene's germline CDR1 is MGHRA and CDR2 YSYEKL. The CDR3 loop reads CASSLSGGPQETQYF. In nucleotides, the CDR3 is TGCGCCAGCAGCCTTAGCGGGGGACCTCAAGAGACCCAGTACTTC.

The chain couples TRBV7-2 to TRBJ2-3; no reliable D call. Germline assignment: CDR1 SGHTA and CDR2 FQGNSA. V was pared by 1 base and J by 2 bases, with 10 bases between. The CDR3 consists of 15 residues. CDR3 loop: CASSLDPFPTDTQYF. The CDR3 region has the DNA TGTGCCAGCAGCTTAGATCCGTTCCCCACAGATACGCAGTATTTT.